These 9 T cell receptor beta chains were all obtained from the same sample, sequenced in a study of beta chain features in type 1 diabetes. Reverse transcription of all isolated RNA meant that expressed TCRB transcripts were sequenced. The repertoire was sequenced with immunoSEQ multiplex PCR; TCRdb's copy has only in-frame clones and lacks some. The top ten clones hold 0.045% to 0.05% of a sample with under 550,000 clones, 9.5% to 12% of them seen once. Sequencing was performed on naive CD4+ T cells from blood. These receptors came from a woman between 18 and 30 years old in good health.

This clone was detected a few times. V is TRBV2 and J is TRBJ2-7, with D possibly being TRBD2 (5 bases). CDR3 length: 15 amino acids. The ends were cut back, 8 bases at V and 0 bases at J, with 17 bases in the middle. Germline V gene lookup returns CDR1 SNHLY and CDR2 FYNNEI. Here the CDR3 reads CASAILAVSSYEQYF. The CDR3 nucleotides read TGTGCCAGCGCGATCCTAGCCGTTAGCTCCTACGAGCAGTACTTC. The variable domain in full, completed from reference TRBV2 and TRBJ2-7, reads EPEVTQTPSHQVTQMGQEVILRCVPISNHLYFYWYRQILGQKVEFLVSFYNNEISEKSEIFDDQFSVERPDGSNFTLKIRSTKLEDSAMYFCASAILAVSSYEQYFGPGTRLTVT.

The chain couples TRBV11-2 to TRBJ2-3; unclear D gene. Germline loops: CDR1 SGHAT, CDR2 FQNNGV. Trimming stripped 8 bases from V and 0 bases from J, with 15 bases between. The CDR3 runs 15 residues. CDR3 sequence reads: CASVKAVTSTDTQYF. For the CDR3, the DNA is TGTGCCAGCGTAAAGGCAGTCACTAGCACAGATACGCAGTATTTT.

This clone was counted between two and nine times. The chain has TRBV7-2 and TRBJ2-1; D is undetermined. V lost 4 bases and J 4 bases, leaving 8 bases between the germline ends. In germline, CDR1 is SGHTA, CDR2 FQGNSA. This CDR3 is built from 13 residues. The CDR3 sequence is CASSWNFYNEQFF. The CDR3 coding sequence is TGTGCCAGCAGCTGGAATTTTTACAATGAGCAGTTCTTC. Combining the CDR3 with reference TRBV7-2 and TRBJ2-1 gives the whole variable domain GAGVSQSPSNKVTEKGKDVELRCDPISGHTALYWYRQSLGQGLEFLIYFQGNSAPDKSGLPSDRFSAERTGGSVSTLTIQRTQQEDSAVYLCASSWNFYNEQFFGPGTRLTVL.

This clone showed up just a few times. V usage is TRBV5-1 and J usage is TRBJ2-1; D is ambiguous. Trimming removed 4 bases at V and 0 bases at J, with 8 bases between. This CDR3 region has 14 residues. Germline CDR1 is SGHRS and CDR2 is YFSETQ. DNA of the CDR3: TGCGCCAGCAGCGATGAGCCCTCCTACAATGAGCAGTTCTTC. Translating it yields CASSDEPSYNEQFF.

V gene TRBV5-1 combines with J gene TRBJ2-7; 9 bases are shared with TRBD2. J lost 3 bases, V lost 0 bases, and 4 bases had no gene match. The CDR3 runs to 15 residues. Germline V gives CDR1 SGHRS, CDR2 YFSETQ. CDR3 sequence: CASSLVREGRYEQYF. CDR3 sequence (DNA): TGCGCCAGCAGCTTGGTGCGGGAGGGCCGCTACGAGCAGTACTTC.

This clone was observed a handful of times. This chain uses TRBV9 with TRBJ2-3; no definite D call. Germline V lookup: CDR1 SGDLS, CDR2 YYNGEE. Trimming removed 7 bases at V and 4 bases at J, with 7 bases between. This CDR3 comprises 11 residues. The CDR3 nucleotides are TGTGCCAGCCAGGCGGCAGATACGCAGTATTTT. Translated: CASQAADTQYF.

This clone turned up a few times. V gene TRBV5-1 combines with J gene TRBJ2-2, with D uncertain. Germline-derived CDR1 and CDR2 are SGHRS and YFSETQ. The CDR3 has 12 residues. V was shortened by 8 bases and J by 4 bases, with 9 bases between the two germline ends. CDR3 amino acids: CASKKGTGELFF. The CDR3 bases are TGCGCCAGTAAAAAGGGCACCGGGGAGCTGTTTTTT.

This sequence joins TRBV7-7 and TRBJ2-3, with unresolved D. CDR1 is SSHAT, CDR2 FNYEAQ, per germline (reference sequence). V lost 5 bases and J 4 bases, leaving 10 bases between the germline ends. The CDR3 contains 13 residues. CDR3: CASSDRFADTQYF. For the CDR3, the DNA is TGTGCCAGCAGCGACCGTTTTGCAGATACGCAGTATTTT.

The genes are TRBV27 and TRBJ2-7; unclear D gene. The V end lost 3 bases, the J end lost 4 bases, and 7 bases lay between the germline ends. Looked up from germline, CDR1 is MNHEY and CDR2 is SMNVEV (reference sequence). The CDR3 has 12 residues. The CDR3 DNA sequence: TGTGCCAGCAGTTTTGTGGGGTACGAGCAGTACGTC. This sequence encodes CASSFVGYEQYV.